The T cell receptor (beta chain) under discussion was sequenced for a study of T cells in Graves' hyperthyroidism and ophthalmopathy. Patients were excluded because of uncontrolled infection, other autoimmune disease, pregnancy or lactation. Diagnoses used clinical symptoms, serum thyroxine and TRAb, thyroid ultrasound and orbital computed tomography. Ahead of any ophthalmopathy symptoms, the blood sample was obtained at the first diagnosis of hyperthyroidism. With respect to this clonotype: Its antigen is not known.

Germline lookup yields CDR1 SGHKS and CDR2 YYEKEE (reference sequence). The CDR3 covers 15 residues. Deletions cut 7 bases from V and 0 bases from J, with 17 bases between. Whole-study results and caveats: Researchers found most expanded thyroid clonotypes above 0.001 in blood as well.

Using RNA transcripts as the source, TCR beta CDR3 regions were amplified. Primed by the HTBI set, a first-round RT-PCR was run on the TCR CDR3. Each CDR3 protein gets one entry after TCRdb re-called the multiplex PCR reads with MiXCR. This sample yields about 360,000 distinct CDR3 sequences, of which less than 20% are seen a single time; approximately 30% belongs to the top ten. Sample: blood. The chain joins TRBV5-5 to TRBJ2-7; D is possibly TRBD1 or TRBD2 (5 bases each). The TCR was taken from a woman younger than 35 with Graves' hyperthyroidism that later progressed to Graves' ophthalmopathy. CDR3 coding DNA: TGTGCCAGCGGGACGGAAGGAACTTACTCCTACGAGCAGTACTTC. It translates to CASGTEGTYSYEQYF. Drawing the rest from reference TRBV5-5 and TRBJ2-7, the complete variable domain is DAGVTQSPTHLIKTRGQQVTLRCSPISGHKSVSWYQQVLGQGPQFIFQYYEKEERGRGNFPDRFSARQFPNYSSELNVNALLLGDSALYLCASGTEGTYSYEQYFGPGTRLTVT.